This T cell receptor beta chain stems from a study of the immune and genomic landscape of osteosarcoma (dated by TCRdb to 2019 to 2021). Looking at the study overall: The overall cohort comprised around 49 pediatric and adult patients with high-grade osteosarcoma, with a median age at diagnosis of about 25 years (range about 5-85). Two samples from the same tumor site were contributed by each of three patients. In the overall cohort, 60% of patients were male, and around 76% had localized disease at diagnosis. To characterize the osteosarcoma immunogenomic landscape, TCR sequencing results were integrated with transcriptome, protein array and immunostaining data. Poor-risk disease was overrepresented in the cohort, as 73% of patients had an unfavorable pathologic response to standard therapy and more than 55% were deceased. An explanation for the limited clinical activity of immune checkpoint inhibitors in osteosarcoma was sought in the study. To define immunogenic potential, the study profiled osteosarcoma specimens using whole genome, RNA and T-cell receptor sequencing along with immunohistochemistry and reverse phase protein arrays. The full study reports these points: The clonality benchmarks were taken from external normal skin and healthy peripheral blood data instead of from matched normal tissue. In five cases, a single hyperexpanded clone dominated the repertoire, and each of these five cases had fewer than 100 T-cell clonotypes. Sample size was not determined by any statistical method, because osteosarcoma is rare and all possible samples were collected. Matched blood was collected from only a couple of patients, alongside the frozen tumor specimens. Higher TCR productive clonality was observed in the immune-hot C3 cluster than in the cold C1 cluster, although TCR productive clonality remained low overall. Overall, productive TCR clonality was low, with a mean of 0.09 and a maximum of 0.3, which suggests limited clonal expansion of T cells.

Specimens were post-treatment primary, local recurrence and metastasis tumors from poor-prognosis patients. As for this clone: Its antigen has not been determined. Base qualities are missing; no much larger clone stands one base away.

The ImmunoSEQ Assay (Adaptive Biotechnologies) was used to immunosequence the CDR3 regions of the TCR beta chain. The paper's data handling went like this. TCRB rearrangements, read counts, read proportions and gene usage were exported through the ImmunoSEQ Analyzer platform. T-cell clonality was calculated from productive rearrangements as 1 minus Pielou's evenness. In the clonal space homeostasis analysis, clonotypes were sorted into rare, small, medium, large or hyperexpanded (0.01 to 1 of the repertoire) bins. TCR productive clonality was compared across immune clusters C1, C2 and C3 using the Wilcoxon rank sum test. TCRdb's version of the immuneACCESS table is confined to in-frame rearrangements and falls short of the full clone set. An unresolved V gene accounts for under half of the shortfall where checked; the remainder is of unknown origin. D and trimming come from the DNA, and the V and J calls and clone size come from that table. The sample has about 5,100 clones on record, over 65% of them singletons. Roughly 6.2% of the sample belongs to the ten largest clones.

The sequence was collected from a human donor with osteosarcoma. The sample taken for sequencing was osteosarcoma tumor tissue from the lung.

CDR3 region: CASSKGWDSQYNQPQHF. The base sequence is TGTGCCAGCAGCAAAGGTTGGGACAGCCAGTACAATCAGCCCCAGCATTTT. Recombination joined TRBV21-1 with TRBJ1-5; the D call of TRBD1 is as the table states it, not checked on the DNA. TRBV21-1 represents a pseudogene. There are 17 amino acids in the CDR3, from cysteine to phenylalanine inclusive. Only the CDR3 DNA is retained, 51 bases long and in frame from the first base.